These 32 T cell receptor beta chains were sequenced from one sample in a study of blood T cells in healthy people across ages (dated by TCRdb to between 2014 and 2017). The library was prepared using 5' RACE. These reads were obtained on an Illumina HiSeq 2500. A second PCR of roughly 7 to 11 cycles was performed with a sample-barcoded 5' primer and a J-beta primer mix. The raw public data were reprocessed by TCRdb itself: fastp quality trimming at Q25, MiXCR clonotype calling, in-frame beta chains only. All rows with the same CDR3 protein become a single entry with the most common DNA and genes. The sample table records 700,000 to 900,000 distinct CDR3 sequences; roughly 50% of these occur just once. About two fifths of the sample is taken by the ten largest. Input material: blood. These receptors originate from an elderly man in good health.

In this sample, this clonotype turned up a few times. The J gene is TRBJ1-4, the V gene TRBV28; tentatively, D is TRBD1 (6 bases). This CDR3 has 16 amino acids. The germline CDR1 and CDR2 sequences are MDHEN and SYDVKM. Trimming removed 2 bases from V and 4 bases from J, with 14 bases in between. The CDR3 coding sequence is TGTGCCAGCAGTTTACTCAGGGGACTGGGTAATGAAAAACTGTTTTTT. Encoded protein: CASSLLRGLGNEKLFF.

This clonotype was observed a few times. The chain employs TRBV28 and TRBJ2-3, with a possible D match to TRBD2 (6 bases). The CDR3 has 15 amino acids. V was trimmed by 5 bases and J by 2 bases, leaving 14 bases between them. The germline gives CDR1 MDHEN, CDR2 SYDVKM. The chain's CDR3 is CASSPRGVATDTQYF. The CDR3 DNA follows: TGTGCCAGCAGTCCCCGCGGGGTGGCCACAGATACGCAGTATTTT.

This clonotype turned up a few times. The rearrangement links TRBV10-3 to TRBJ2-7; D is perhaps TRBD1 (6 bases). V lost 3 bases and J lost 5, with 14 bases in between. Germline V gene sequence: CDR1 ENHRY, CDR2 SYGVKD. The CDR3 contains 14 residues. Written as DNA, the CDR3 is TGTGCCATCAGTGACCCCCGAAGGGGGAACGAGCAGTACTTC. Its protein is CAISDPRRGNEQYF.

The rearrangement links TRBV4-2 to TRBJ2-7; 9 nucleotides align to TRBD2. Germline V gene data show CDR1 as LGHNA and CDR2 as YNFKEQ. J gave up 2 bases and V 3 bases, and 5 bases lay outside the gene matches. This CDR3 region has 15 residues. CDR3 residues: CASSHRREGTYEQYF. Written as DNA, the CDR3 is TGTGCCAGCAGCCATCGGCGGGAGGGAACCTACGAGCAGTACTTC.

The rearrangement links TRBV2 to TRBJ2-7; the match to TRBD2 covers 11 bases. With 5 bases clipped from V and 2 bases from J, the junction kept 11 bases outside the gene matches. This CDR3 is built from 17 residues. Germline CDR1 SNHLY, CDR2 FYNNEI. CDR3 protein: CASSFPLLAGDAYEQYF. The CDR3 nucleotides are TGTGCCAGCAGTTTTCCCTTACTAGCGGGAGACGCCTACGAGCAGTACTTC.

The chain is built from TRBV6-5 and TRBJ1-4, with D perhaps TRBD1 (6 bases). Trimming left V 2 bases short and J 3 bases short, with 16 bases between. The CDR3 consists of 17 residues. Germline values: CDR1 MNHEY, CDR2 SVGAGI. CDR3 coding DNA: TGTGCCAGCAGTTACATTCGCAGGGGCAGTTCTAATGAAAAACTGTTTTTT. Protein: CASSYIRRGSSNEKLFF.

This chain connects TRBV5-6 to TRBJ1-6; D remains unclear. The CDR3 consists of 14 residues. Trimming took 0 bases from V and 7 from J, leaving 8 bases between them. Germline-derived CDR1 and CDR2 are SGHDT and YYEEEE. The CDR3 DNA reads as TGTGCCAGCAGCTTGGGGGATCGGAATTCACCCCTCCACTTT. Translation gives CASSLGDRNSPLHF. The full variable domain, with the rest looked up from reference TRBV5-6 and TRBJ1-6, is DAGVTQSPTHLIKTRGQQVTLRCSPKSGHDTVSWYQQALGQGPQFIFQYYEEEERQRGNFPDRFSGHQFPNYSSELNVNALLLGDSALYLCASSLGDRNSPLHFGNGTRLTVT.

The chain recombines TRBV5-1 with TRBJ2-1; 8 bases are shared with TRBD1. From germline, CDR1 is SGHRS and CDR2 YFSETQ. V dropped 0 bases and J dropped 1; count of bases not matched to a gene: 3. This CDR3 is 16 amino acids long. The CDR3 region is CASSLDGTGSYNEQFF. The CDR3 bases are TGCGCCAGCAGCTTGGATGGGACAGGATCCTACAATGAGCAGTTCTTC.

The rearrangement uses TRBV6-5 and TRBJ2-7, with D uncertain. V lost 7 bases and J lost 0, with 4 bases in between. The CDR3 runs 11 residues. CDR1 is MNHEY, CDR2 SVGAGI, per germline. The CDR3: CASTNSYEQYF. In DNA form, the CDR3 reads TGTGCCAGCACAAACTCCTACGAGCAGTACTTC.

The chain recombines TRBV24-1 with TRBJ2-1, with a weak D call TRBD2 (6 bases). The CDR3 extends over 16 amino acids. Germline CDR1 and CDR2: KGHDR and SFDVKD. Trimming took off 0 bases at V and 0 bases at J, with 8 bases between the two ends. DNA of the CDR3: TGTGCCACCAGTGATTTGACTAGCCACTCCTACAATGAGCAGTTCTTC. As protein: CATSDLTSHSYNEQFF.

The chain joins TRBV27 to TRBJ2-7; TRBD2 agrees at 13 bases. The ends lost 6 bases at V and 2 bases at J; junction bases unmatched: 7. Germline V gene lookup returns CDR1 MNHEY and CDR2 SMNVEV (reference sequence). CDR3 length: 16 residues. The CDR3 reads CASSRLAGGRPYEQYF. In nucleotides, the CDR3 is TGTGCCAGCAGCAGACTAGCGGGAGGCCGCCCCTACGAGCAGTACTTC.

The chain is built from TRBV3-1 and TRBJ2-2; 7 bases are a match to TRBD2. The length of the CDR3 is 15 residues. CDR1 and CDR2 from the germline V gene are LGHDT and YNNKEL (reference sequence). V dropped 1 base and J dropped 3; count of bases not matched to a gene: 2. In nucleotides, the CDR3 is TGTGCCAGCAGCCAAGGCGGGAGCGACACCGGGGAGCTGTTTTTT. Translating gives CASSQGGSDTGELFF.

This clonotype was counted only a few times. The CDR3 region is CSVEANSNNEQFF. CDR3 in DNA: TGCAGCGTTGAAGCTAACAGTAACAATGAGCAGTTCTTC. The V and J genes are TRBV29-1 and TRBJ2-1; D is unclear. Per the germline V gene, CDR1 is SQVTM and CDR2 is ANQGSEA. The CDR3 sequence is 13 residues long. The germline V and J ends were trimmed by 1 base and 5 bases, with 9 bases remaining between them.

In its sample, this clonotype was seen once. This chain joins TRBV9 and TRBJ2-1, with D tentatively TRBD2 (6 bases). The CDR3 totals 14 residues. Looked up from germline, CDR1 is SGDLS and CDR2 is YYNGEE. The V gene lost 0 bases and the J gene lost 13 bases, with 17 bases spanning the gap. CDR3: CASSVGGDQETQFF. CDR3 sequence (DNA): TGTGCCAGCAGCGTAGGGGGGGATCAAGAGACCCAGTTCTTC.

Points on this clonotype: This may be a read error, as it is one base from a much larger clone. The chain's CDR3 is CASGFDVGATGANVLTF. In DNA form, the CDR3 reads TGTGCCAGCGGTTTCGATGTGGGGGCAACTGGGGCCAACGTCCTGACTTTC. V is TRBV12-3 or TRBV12-4 and J is TRBJ2-6; TRBD1 might be the D (6 bases). This CDR3 is 17 amino acids long.

This clonotype turned up a few times. The chain is built from TRBV27 and TRBJ2-3; 13 bases align to TRBD2. With V trimmed by 2 bases and J by 1 base, 6 bases remained unmatched. Germline-derived CDR1 and CDR2 are MNHEY and SMNVEV (reference sequence). CDR3 length: 18 residues. The CDR3 protein is CASSLPRLAGGGTDTQYF. CDR3 nucleotides: TGTGCCAGCAGTTTACCCCGACTAGCGGGAGGCGGCACAGATACGCAGTATTTT.

This clonotype turned up a few times. The V and J genes are TRBV20-1 and TRBJ1-6, with TRBD1 matching over 10 bases. After removal of 5 bases from V and 6 bases from J, the junction contained 4 bases not matched to a gene. Germline CDR1 is DFQATT and CDR2 is SNEGSKA (reference sequence). The CDR3 is 14 residues long. The CDR3 loop reads CSAGGQGLNSPLHF. As DNA, the CDR3 is TGCAGTGCTGGGGGACAGGGGCTTAATTCACCCCTCCACTTT.

This clonotype was detected a few times. The chain combines TRBV29-1 with TRBJ1-5; 7 bases line up with TRBD1. The germline V gene encodes CDR1 SQVTM and CDR2 ANQGSEA. The CDR3 extends over 12 amino acids. Trimming cost V 6 bases and J 4 bases; bases outside gene matches: 3. CDR3 amino acids: CSVRQGNQPQHF. CDR3 nucleotide sequence: TGCAGCGTACGACAGGGAAATCAGCCCCAGCATTTT.

The V call is TRBV29-1, the J call TRBJ2-1; possible D gene TRBD2, 6 bases. The DNA end is a closer match to TRBJ2-7, so the J assignment may be wrong. The CDR3 totals 16 residues. Germline loops: CDR1 SQVTM, CDR2 ANQGSEA. CDR3 region: CSVESGAGGSYNEQYF. CDR3 in DNA: TGCAGCGTTGAATCGGGAGCGGGTGGCTCCTACAATGAGCAGTACTTC.

The chain is built from TRBV3-1 and TRBJ2-4, with D uncertain. V lost 3 bases to trimming and J lost 13 bases, with 13 bases between them. The CDR3 contains 12 residues. Germline lookup yields CDR1 LGHDT and CDR2 YNNKEL (reference sequence). In nucleotides, the CDR3 is TGTGCCAGCAGCCAGGGTAATAGACACCAGTACTTC. Translating it yields CASSQGNRHQYF.

This clonotype was recorded many times. The chain uses TRBV7-8 and TRBJ2-3, with 9 bases fitting TRBD2. With V trimmed by 0 bases and J by 2 bases, 6 bases remained unmatched. The CDR3 is 17 residues long. Germline V gene data show CDR1 as SGHVS and CDR2 as FQNEAQ. The CDR3: CASSLAITSGFTDTQYF. The CDR3 coding sequence is TGTGCCAGCAGCTTAGCGATCACTAGCGGGTTCACAGATACGCAGTATTTT.

The chain joins TRBV2 to TRBJ2-3; 7 bases fit TRBD2. The CDR3 is 14 residues long. V trimming: 11 bases; J trimming: 14 bases; junction bases outside the gene matches: 22. Germline lookup yields CDR1 SNHLY and CDR2 FYNNEI. The CDR3 nucleotides are TGTGCCTCCCGGGAGGCAGTTTGGAACAGATGCGCGTATTTT. Encoded protein: CASREAVWNRCAYF.

The chain is built from TRBV20-1 and TRBJ2-4; no clear D gene. The J call may be wrong; the DNA end is better matched by TRBJ2-7. Germline CDR1 reads DFQATT; CDR2 reads SNEGSKA (reference sequence). CDR3 length equals 13 residues. This chain's CDR3 is CSASVGSHDEQYF. In DNA form, the CDR3 reads TGCAGTGCTAGTGTCGGCAGTCATGACGAGCAGTACTTC.

This sequence joins TRBV5-1 and TRBJ1-1, with D tentatively TRBD1 (6 bases). The CDR3 sequence is 14 residues long. Germline CDR1 is SGHRS and CDR2 is YFSETQ. Between the trimmed V and J ends, which lost 2 bases and 1 base, there was a span of 9 bases. CDR3 nucleotides: TGCGCCAGCAGCTTCGACAGGACGAACACTGAAGCTTTCTTT. This codes for CASSFDRTNTEAFF.

This clonotype was recorded a few times. The chain recombines TRBV11-2 with TRBJ2-5; D remains unclear. This CDR3 comprises 12 residues. The ends were cut back, 6 bases at V and 2 bases at J, with 7 bases in the middle. CDR1 and CDR2 (germline): SGHAT, FQNNGV. In DNA, the CDR3 is TGTGCCAGCAGGGACGATCAAGAGACCCAGTACTTC. Translating gives CASRDDQETQYF.

This clonotype has a handful of counts. The V and J genes are TRBV20-1 and TRBJ2-5; D is undetermined. Per germline, CDR1 DFQATT and CDR2 SNEGSKA (reference sequence). Trimming cost V 3 bases and J 1 base, with 15 bases left between them. The CDR3 sequence is 15 residues long. CDR3 nucleotides: TGCAGTGCTAGGCGGTTCGGCAGTCCCCAAGAGACCCAGTACTTC. Translation: CSARRFGSPQETQYF.

As to this clonotype: At one end, the junction sequence differs from germline, possibly due to a read error. The rearrangement links TRBV13 to TRBJ2-1, with TRBD2 as a possible D gene (6 bases). The germline gives CDR1 PRHDT, CDR2 FYEKMQ (reference sequence). The CDR3 runs to 15 residues. DNA of the CDR3: TGTGCCAGCAGCCCCTCTGGCGGGGTCTACAATGGGCAGTTCTTC. Protein: CASSPSGGVYNGQFF.

V usage is TRBV10-3 and J usage is TRBJ2-1; 13 nucleotides line up with TRBD2. The closer fit of TRBJ2-7 to the DNA end suggests the J call may be wrong. CDR3 size: 15 residues. The germline CDR1 and CDR2 sequences are ENHRY and SYGVKD. The CDR3 is CAISPTSGRAGEQYF. The CDR3 DNA reads TGTGCCATCAGTCCAACTAGCGGGAGGGCGGGGGAGCAGTACTTC.

The chain combines TRBV2 with TRBJ2-5; 7 bases are shared with TRBD1. TRBJ2-7 matches the DNA end more closely, so the J call is doubtful. Germline lookup yields CDR1 SNHLY and CDR2 FYNNEI. This CDR3 comprises 13 residues. CDR3 region: CASTLQGFGEQYF. The CDR3 DNA reads as TGTGCCAGCACCCTACAGGGGTTTGGCGAGCAGTACTTC.

The chain links TRBV11-2 to TRBJ2-1; D may be TRBD1 (5 bases). This CDR3 is 15 amino acids long. Trimming took 4 bases from V and 9 from J, leaving 19 bases between them. Germline CDR1 SGHAT, CDR2 FQNNGV. The CDR3: CASSSNGRQGPEQFF. The CDR3 DNA is TGTGCCAGCAGCTCCAACGGCCGGCAGGGTCCTGAGCAGTTCTTC.

In nucleotides, the CDR3 is TGCAGTGCGGAAACTTTAGCGGGAACCACAACGGGGGCAGATACGCAGTATTTT. This sequence encodes CSAETLAGTTTGADTQYF. The chain is built from TRBV20-1 and TRBJ2-3; TRBD2 matches 8 bases. CDR1 and CDR2 from the germline V gene are DFQATT and SNEGSKA (reference sequence). The CDR3 sequence is 18 residues long. The V gene end was trimmed by 6 bases and the J gene end by 4 bases; junction bases not matched to a gene: 21.

The rearrangement links TRBV20-1 to TRBJ1-4; D not certain. This CDR3 has 12 residues. With 1 base removed from V and 8 bases from J, the gap between germline ends came to 8 bases. Germline CDR1 is DFQATT and CDR2 is SNEGSKA (reference sequence). The CDR3 here is CSARGVREKLFF. The CDR3 DNA reads TGCAGTGCTAGAGGGGTGAGGGAAAAACTGTTTTTT.